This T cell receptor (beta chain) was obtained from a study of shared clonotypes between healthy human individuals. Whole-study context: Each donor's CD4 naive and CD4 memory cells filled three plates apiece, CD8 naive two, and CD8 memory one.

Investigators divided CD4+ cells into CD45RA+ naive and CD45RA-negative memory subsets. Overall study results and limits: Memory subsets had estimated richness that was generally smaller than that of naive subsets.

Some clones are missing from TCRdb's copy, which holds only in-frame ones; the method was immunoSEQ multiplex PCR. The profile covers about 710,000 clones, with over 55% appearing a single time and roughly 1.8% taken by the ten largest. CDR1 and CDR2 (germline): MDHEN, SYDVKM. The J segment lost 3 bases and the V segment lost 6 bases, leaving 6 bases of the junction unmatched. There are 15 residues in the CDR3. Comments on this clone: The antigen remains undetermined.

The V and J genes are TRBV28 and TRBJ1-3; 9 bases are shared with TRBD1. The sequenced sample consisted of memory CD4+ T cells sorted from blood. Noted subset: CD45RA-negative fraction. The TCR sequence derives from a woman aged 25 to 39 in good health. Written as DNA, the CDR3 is TGTGCCAGCAGCCGGACAGGGGCGGGTGGAAACACCATATATTTT. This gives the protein CASSRTGAGGNTIYF.